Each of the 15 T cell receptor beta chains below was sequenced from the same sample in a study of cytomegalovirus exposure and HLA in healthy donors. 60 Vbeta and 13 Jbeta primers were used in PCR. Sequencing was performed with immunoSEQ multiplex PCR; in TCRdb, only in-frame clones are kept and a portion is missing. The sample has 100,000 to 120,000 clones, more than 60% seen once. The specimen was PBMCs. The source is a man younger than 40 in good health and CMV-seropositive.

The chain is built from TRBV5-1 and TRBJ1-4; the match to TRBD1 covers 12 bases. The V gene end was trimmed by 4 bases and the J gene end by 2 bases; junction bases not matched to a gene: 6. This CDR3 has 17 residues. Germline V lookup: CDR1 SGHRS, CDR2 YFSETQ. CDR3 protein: CASSGTGGEATNEKLFF. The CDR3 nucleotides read TGCGCCAGCAGCGGGACAGGGGGCGAGGCGACTAATGAAAAACTGTTTTTT.

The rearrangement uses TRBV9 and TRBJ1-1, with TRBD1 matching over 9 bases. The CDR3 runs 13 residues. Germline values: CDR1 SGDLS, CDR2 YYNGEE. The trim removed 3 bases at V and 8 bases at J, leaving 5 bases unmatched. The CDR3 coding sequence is TGTGCCAGCAGCGCCACCGGGACAGGGGAAGCTTTCTTT. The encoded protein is CASSATGTGEAFF. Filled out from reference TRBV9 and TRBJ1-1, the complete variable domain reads DSGVTQTPKHLITATGQRVTLRCSPRSGDLSVYWYQQSLDQGLQFLIQYYNGEERAKGNILERFSAQQFPDLHSELNLSSLELGDSALYFCASSATGTGEAFFGQGTRLTVV.

The CDR3 sequence is CASSFPTGFDTQYF. The CDR3 DNA is TGTGCCAGCAGCTTCCCGACAGGGTTCGATACGCAGTATTTT. The chain couples TRBV7-9 to TRBJ2-3, with 7 positions matching TRBD1. The CDR3 totals 14 residues. Germline V CDR1 and CDR2: SEHNR, FQNEAQ (reference sequence). Trimming at V came to 3 bases and at J to 6 bases, leaving 6 bases not matched to a gene.

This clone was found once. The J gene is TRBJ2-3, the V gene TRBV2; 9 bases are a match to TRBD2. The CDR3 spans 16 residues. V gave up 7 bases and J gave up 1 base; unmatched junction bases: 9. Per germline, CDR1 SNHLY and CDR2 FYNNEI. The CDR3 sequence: CASTTRASGGTDTQYF. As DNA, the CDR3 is TGTGCCAGCACTACCAGGGCTAGCGGGGGCACAGATACGCAGTATTTT.

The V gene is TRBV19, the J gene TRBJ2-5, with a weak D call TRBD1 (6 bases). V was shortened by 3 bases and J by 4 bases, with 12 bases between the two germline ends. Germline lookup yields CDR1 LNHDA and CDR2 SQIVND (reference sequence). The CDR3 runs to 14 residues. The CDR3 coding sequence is TGTGCCAGTAGTATGTACAGGGTAGGAGAGACCCAGTACTTC. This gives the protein CASSMYRVGETQYF.

The CDR3 region has the DNA TGTGCCAGCAGCTTTTCCCCCGGGACAGGTAGTTCGGGCTACACCTTC. This sequence encodes CASSFSPGTGSSGYTF. V and J are TRBV9 and TRBJ1-2; TRBD1 agrees at 8 bases. Germline V lookup: CDR1 SGDLS, CDR2 YYNGEE. The trim removed 4 bases at V and 8 bases at J, leaving 16 bases unmatched. This CDR3 is 16 amino acids long.

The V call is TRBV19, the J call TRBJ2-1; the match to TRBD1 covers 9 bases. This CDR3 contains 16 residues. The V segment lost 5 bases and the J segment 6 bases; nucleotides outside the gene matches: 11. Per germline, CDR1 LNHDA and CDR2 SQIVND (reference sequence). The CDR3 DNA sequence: TGTGCCAGTAGTTTCCAATCCGGGACAGGGCCCAATGAGCAGTTCTTC. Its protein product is CASSFQSGTGPNEQFF.

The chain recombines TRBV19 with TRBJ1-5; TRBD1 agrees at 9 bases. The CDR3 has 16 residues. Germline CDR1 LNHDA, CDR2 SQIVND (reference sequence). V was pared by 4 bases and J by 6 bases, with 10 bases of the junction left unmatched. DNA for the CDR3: TGTGCCAGTAGTACCCCGGACAGGGGAGAGGGTCAGCCCCAGCATTTT. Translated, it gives CASSTPDRGEGQPQHF.

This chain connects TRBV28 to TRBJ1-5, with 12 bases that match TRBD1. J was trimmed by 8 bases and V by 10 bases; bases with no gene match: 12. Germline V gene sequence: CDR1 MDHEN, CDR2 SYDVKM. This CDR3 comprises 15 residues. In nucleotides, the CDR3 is TGTGCCATCTCCCCAGGGGACAGGGGGCGAAAGCCCCAGCATTTT. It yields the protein CAISPGDRGRKPQHF.

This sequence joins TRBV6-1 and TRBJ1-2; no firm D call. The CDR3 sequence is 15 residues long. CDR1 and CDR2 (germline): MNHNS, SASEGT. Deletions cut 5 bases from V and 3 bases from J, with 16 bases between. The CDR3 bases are TGTGCCAGCAGTATACTACTCGTAACGGACTATGGCTACACCTTC. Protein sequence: CASSILLVTDYGYTF.

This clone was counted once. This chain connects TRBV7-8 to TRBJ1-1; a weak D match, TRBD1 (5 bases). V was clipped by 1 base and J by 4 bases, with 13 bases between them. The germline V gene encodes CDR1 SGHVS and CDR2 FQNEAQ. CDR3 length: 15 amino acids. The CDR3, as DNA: TGTGCCAGCAGCTTAGACGGGCAGGGAAGCACTGAAGCTTTCTTT. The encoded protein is CASSLDGQGSTEAFF.

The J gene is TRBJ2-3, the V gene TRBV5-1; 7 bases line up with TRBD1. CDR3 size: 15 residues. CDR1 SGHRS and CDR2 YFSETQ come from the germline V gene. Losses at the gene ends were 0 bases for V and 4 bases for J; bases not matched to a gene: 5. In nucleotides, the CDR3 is TGCGCCAGCAGCTTGGGGGACAGTAAATCAGATACGCAGTATTTT. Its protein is CASSLGDSKSDTQYF.

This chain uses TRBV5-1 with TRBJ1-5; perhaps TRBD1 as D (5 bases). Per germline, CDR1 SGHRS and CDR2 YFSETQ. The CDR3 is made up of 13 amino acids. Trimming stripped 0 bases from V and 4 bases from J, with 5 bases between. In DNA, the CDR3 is TGCGCCAGCAGCTTGGCAGGGAATCAGCCCCAGCATTTT. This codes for CASSLAGNQPQHF.

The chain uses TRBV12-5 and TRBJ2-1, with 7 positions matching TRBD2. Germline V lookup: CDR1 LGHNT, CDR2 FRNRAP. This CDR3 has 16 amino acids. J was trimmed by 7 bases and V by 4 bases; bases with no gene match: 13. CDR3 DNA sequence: TGTGCTAGTGGTTCCCCAGCGGGGATGGGGTTGAATGAGCAGTTCTTC. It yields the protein CASGSPAGMGLNEQFF.

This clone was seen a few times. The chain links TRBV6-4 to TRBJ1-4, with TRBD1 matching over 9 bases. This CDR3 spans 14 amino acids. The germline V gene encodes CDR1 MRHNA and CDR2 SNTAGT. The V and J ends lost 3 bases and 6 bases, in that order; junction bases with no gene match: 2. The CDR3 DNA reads TGTGCCAGCAGTGAACGACAGGGGGATGAAAAACTGTTTTTT. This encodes CASSERQGDEKLFF.